This T cell receptor beta chain was sequenced during a study of cytomegalovirus exposure and HLA in healthy donors. Study outcomes and limitations: A later analysis found common viral pathogens apparently linked to several of the most significant clusters. In a later analysis, most CMV-associated TCR beta chains appeared HLA-restricted. Cytomegalovirus status was reportedly diagnosed by the classifier with high specificity and sensitivity.

Worth noting for this clone: What it recognizes is unknown.

PCR amplification relied on 60 Vbeta primers (plus 13 Jbeta primers). The repertoire was sequenced with immunoSEQ multiplex PCR; TCRdb's copy has only in-frame clones and lacks some. The profile shows 90,000 or so clones, approximately 71% of them singletons. V was shortened by 4 bases and J by 7 bases, with 22 bases between the two germline ends. Germline CDR1 SGHVS, CDR2 FQNEAQ. CDR3 size: 16 residues. Sequenced input: PBMCs. The V gene is TRBV7-8, the J gene TRBJ1-1; D may be TRBD1 (5 bases). This sequence was found in a woman aged 18-35 years in good health and CMV-seropositive. This CDR3 is CASSYVILTGTNEAFF. DNA of the CDR3: TGTGCCAGCAGCTATGTAATTTTAACAGGAACTAATGAAGCTTTCTTT.